The 5 T cell receptor beta chains listed next were all sequenced from one sample in a study of blood T cell repertoires in COVID-19. Profiled with immunoSEQ multiplex PCR; TCRdb holds only in-frame clones, not every one. This table holds about 410,000 clones, roughly 90% found once. The sample was PBMCs or T cells enriched from blood (not recorded which). These receptors originate from a woman aged 25 to 45 who had recovered from COVID-19.

The genes are TRBV4-1 and TRBJ2-7; no clear D gene. V lost 0 bases, J lost 4 bases, and 19 bases lay in between. The CDR3 has 17 residues. Germline CDR1 reads MGHRA; CDR2 reads YSYEKL. CDR3 region: CASSQDWHPGASYEQYF. CDR3 in DNA: TGCGCCAGCAGCCAAGATTGGCACCCAGGCGCTTCATACGAGCAGTACTTC.

The chain recombines TRBV7-3 with TRBJ2-1, with TRBD2 matching 11 bases. V dropped 2 bases and J dropped 7; count of bases not matched to a gene: 4. The CDR3 spans 15 residues. Germline-derived CDR1 and CDR2 are SGHTA and FQGTGA. For the CDR3, the DNA is TGTGCCAGCAGCTTAGGGACTAGCGGAAATAATGAGCAGTTCTTC. Its protein product is CASSLGTSGNNEQFF.

The V call is TRBV19, the J call TRBJ2-1, with 8 bases fitting TRBD1. The germline gives CDR1 LNHDA, CDR2 SQIVND (reference sequence). V shed 5 bases, J shed 3 bases, and the junction held 9 bases outside the gene matches. This CDR3 has 16 amino acids. The CDR3 protein is CASSYLTRGLYNEQFF. CDR3 DNA: TGTGCCAGTAGTTACCTTACCAGGGGGCTCTACAATGAGCAGTTCTTC.

This clone was recorded only once. The rearrangement links TRBV27 to TRBJ1-5, with TRBD1 matching over 9 bases. V lost 8 bases to trimming and J lost 1 base; unmatched junction nucleotides: 24. Germline V gene data show CDR1 as MNHEY and CDR2 as SMNVEV (reference sequence). The CDR3 sequence is 21 residues long. CDR3 coding DNA: TGTGCCAGCCGGCCCGTCCACGGGACAGGGTCTCTGTCGAGGAGCAATCAGCCCCAGCATTTT. Protein product: CASRPVHGTGSLSRSNQPQHF.

The rearrangement links TRBV12-3 or TRBV12-4 to TRBJ2-2, with a weak D call TRBD1 (6 bases). This CDR3 has 13 residues. Trimming removed 6 bases from V and 5 bases from J, with 10 bases in between. Here the CDR3 DNA reads TGTGCCAGCAGAACAGGGTCGACCGGGGAGCTGTTTTTT. The encoded protein is CASRTGSTGELFF.